This T cell receptor (beta chain) comes out of a study of blood T cell repertoires in COVID-19. About the research overall: Samples of COVID-19 (acute and convalescent) were obtained from the United States, Italy and Spain. Sources were T cells, B-cell-depleted T cells, or PBMCs; the material itself was cDNA or gDNA.

The V and J ends lost 3 bases and 6 bases, in that order; junction bases with no gene match: 7. The CDR3 is 13 amino acids. Germline assignment: CDR1 GTSNPN and CDR2 SVGIG (reference sequence). As processed by the authors: Amplification with reference gene primers provided the estimates of nucleated cell counts. TCRdb keeps only in-frame clones here, not all; method: immunoSEQ multiplex PCR. That table supplies the V and J calls and clone size; D and trimming were determined from the DNA. The top ten clones hold about 0.9% of a sample with about 120,000 clones, approximately 86% of them seen once. This TCR was recovered from a woman in her forties or fifties with active or convalescent COVID-19. The sequenced sample was peripheral blood. V is TRBV30 and J is TRBJ2-7, with 8 bases matching TRBD1. The DNA for the CDR3 is TGTGCCTGGAGACTACAGGGGGGAGGCGAGCAGTACTTC. It translates to CAWRLQGGGEQYF.